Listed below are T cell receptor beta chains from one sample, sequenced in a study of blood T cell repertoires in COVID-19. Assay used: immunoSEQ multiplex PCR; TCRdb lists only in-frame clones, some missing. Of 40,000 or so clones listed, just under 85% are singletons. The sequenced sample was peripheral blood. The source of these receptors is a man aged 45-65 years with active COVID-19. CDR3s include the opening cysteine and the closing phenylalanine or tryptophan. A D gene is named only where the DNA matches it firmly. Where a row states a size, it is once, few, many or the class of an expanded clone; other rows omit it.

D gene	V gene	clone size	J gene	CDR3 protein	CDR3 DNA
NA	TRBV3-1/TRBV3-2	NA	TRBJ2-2	CASSQEGAPNTGELFF	TGTGCCAGCAGCCAAGAGGGCGCTCCGAACACCGGGGAGCTGTTTTTT
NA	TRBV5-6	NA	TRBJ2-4	CASSSGTGLAKNIQYF	TGTGCCAGCAGCTCCGGAACTGGACTAGCCAAAAACATTCAGTACTTC
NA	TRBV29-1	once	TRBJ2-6	CSVGDDRSGANVLTF	TGCAGCGTTGGAGACGACAGATCTGGGGCCAACGTCCTGACTTTC
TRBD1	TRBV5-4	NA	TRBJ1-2	CASSLGQGVYGYTF	TGTGCCAGCAGCTTGGGACAGGGAGTCTATGGCTACACCTTC
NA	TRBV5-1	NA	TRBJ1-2	CASSPDTAGLGCSF	TGCGCCAGCAGCCCCGACACGGCGGGTTTGGGCTGCAGCTTC
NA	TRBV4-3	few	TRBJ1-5	CASSQEVQGGNQPQHF	TGCGCCAGCAGCCAAGAGGTACAGGGCGGAAATCAGCCCCAGCATTTT
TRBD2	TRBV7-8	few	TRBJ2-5	CASSLELAGETQYF	TGTGCCAGCAGCTTAGAACTAGCGGGGGAGACCCAGTACTTC
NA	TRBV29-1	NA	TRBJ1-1	CSVGPRGSEAFF	TGCAGCGTTGGACCCCGAGGATCTGAAGCTTTCTTT
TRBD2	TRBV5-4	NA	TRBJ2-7	CASSRAQSSGRSGEQYF	TGTGCCAGCAGCCGGGCCCAGAGCAGCGGGAGATCGGGCGAGCAGTACTTC
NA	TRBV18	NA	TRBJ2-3	CASSPPGWRGGTDTQYF	TGTGCCAGCTCACCACCGGGGTGGCGGGGAGGCACAGATACGCAGTATTTT
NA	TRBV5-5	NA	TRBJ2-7	CASSLRGSGYEAYEQYF	TGTGCCAGCAGCTTGAGAGGTTCCGGGTACGAAGCCTACGAGCAGTACTTC
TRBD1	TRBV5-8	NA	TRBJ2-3	CATRGHTDTQYF	TGTGCCACCAGGGGGCACACAGATACGCAGTATTTT
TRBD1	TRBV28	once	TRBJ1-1	CASSLFGTGDFEAFF	TGTGCCAGCAGTCTCTTCGGGACAGGGGATTTTGAAGCTTTCTTT
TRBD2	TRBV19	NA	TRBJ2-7	CASSIGTSLYEQYF	TGTGCCAGTAGTATAGGGACTAGCCTCTACGAGCAGTACTTC
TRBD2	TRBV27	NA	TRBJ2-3	CASSLLAGVLRSSTDTQYF	TGTGCCAGCAGTTTATTAGCGGGGGTGCTTAGATCTAGCACAGATACGCAGTATTTT
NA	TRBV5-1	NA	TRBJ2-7	CASSPFGGTYEQYF	TGCGCCAGCAGTCCCTTCGGGGGTACCTACGAGCAGTACTTC
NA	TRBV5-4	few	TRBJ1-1	CASSSSRRGTEAFF	TGTGCCAGCAGCTCCAGCAGGAGGGGCACTGAAGCTTTCTTT
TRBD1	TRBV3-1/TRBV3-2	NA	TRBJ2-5	CASSRDRQETQYF	TGTGCCAGCAGCCGGGACAGACAAGAGACCCAGTACTTC
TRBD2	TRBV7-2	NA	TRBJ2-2	CASGGVDGELFF	TGTGCCAGCGGGGGGGTCGACGGGGAGCTGTTTTTT